This is a list of T cell receptor beta chains from one sample in a study of PD-1 blockade in classical Hodgkin lymphoma. Produced via immunoSEQ multiplex PCR; TCRdb's table is partial and in-frame only. The sample contains nearly 25,000 clones, roughly 76% of which appear only once. Sample: peripheral blood mononuclear cells (PBMCs), taken before the fourth cycle of nivolumab. These receptors all come from a human donor with classical Hodgkin lymphoma. The CDR3 runs from the conserved cysteine through the conserved F or W. D genes are given only for firm matches. Size values are once, few and many counts, or a class for expanded clones, and some rows have none.

TRBV6-6	TRBJ1-1	13	.	TRBD1	TGTGCCAGCAGGTATCAGGGGGCCACTGAAGCTTTCTTT	CASRYQGATEAFF
TRBV30	TRBJ2-1	14	.	.	TGTGCCTGGAGTGCCTGGACAGCCACGGGTGAGCAGTTCTTC	CAWSAWTATGEQFF
TRBV6-6	TRBJ2-1	11	medium-sized	.	TGTGCCAGCAGGGCCAACAATGAGCAGTTCTTC	CASRANNEQFF
TRBV6-6	TRBJ1-1	13	.	.	TGTGCCAGCAGCCCGCACAGGGATACTGAAGCTTTCTTT	CASSPHRDTEAFF
TRBV7-2	TRBJ2-5	15	.	TRBD1	TGTGCCAGCAGTGGCACAGGGGGCGGGCAAGAGACCCAGTACTTC	CASSGTGGGQETQYF
TRBV6-9	TRBJ2-7	11	.	.	TGTGCCACACTGGGGGGGCATGAGCAGTACTTC	CATLGGHEQYF
TRBV7-9	TRBJ1-2	13	once	TRBD1	TGTGCCAGCAGCCCGGACAGGACCAATGGCTACACCTTC	CASSPDRTNGYTF
TRBV6-5	TRBJ1-3	14	.	.	TGTGCCAGCAGTGAACTTGGGAGGAGAAACACCATATATTTT	CASSELGRRNTIYF
TRBV6-1	TRBJ1-6	14	.	TRBD1	TGTGCCAGCAGTGATCGACAGGGGAGATCACCCCTCCACTTT	CASSDRQGRSPLHF
TRBV6-6	TRBJ1-1	16	once	.	TGTGCCAGCAGTTACAAGGCAGGCCAAACGAACACTGAAGCTTTCTTT	CASSYKAGQTNTEAFF
TRBV28	TRBJ2-7	15	.	TRBD2	TGTGCCAGCAGTTTCTTTAGCGGGGGGGATTACGAGCAGTACTTC	CASSFFSGGDYEQYF
TRBV7-2	TRBJ2-7	14	.	.	TGTGCCAGCAGCTACACCCAGGGCGGGGTAGAGCAATACTTC	CASSYTQGGVEQYF
TRBV15	TRBJ2-7	14	.	TRBD1	TGTGCCACCAGCAAAGGACAGGGCTCCTACGAGCAGTACTTC	CATSKGQGSYEQYF
TRBV27	TRBJ1-1	13	.	.	TGTGCCAGCAGTTACTATAGGGGGACTGAAGCTTTCTTT	CASSYYRGTEAFF
TRBV5-1	TRBJ2-3	17	.	TRBD2	TGCGCCAGCAGCTTGGATAGCGGGGGGGCGGGCACAGATACGCAGTATTTT	CASSLDSGGAGTDTQYF